The T cell receptor beta chain described here comes from a study of blood T cell repertoires in COVID-19. Study-wide context: Nucleic acid was either cDNA or gDNA, and it came from T cells, B-cell-depleted T cells, or PBMCs.

Enrolled through a virtual design, the participants were between about 18 and 100 years of age and came from fewer than 30 US areas. The assay was immunoSEQ multiplex PCR, and TCRdb's table has in-frame clones only and misses some. The sample has around 130,000 clones, less than 90% seen once. CDR1 MDHEN and CDR2 SYDVKM come from the germline V gene. Trimming took 7 bases from V and 1 from J, leaving 18 bases between them. The CDR3 loop spans 16 amino acids. The sample was PBMCs or T cells enriched from blood (not recorded which). This receptor was identified in a man younger than 40 who had recovered from COVID-19. V and J are TRBV28 and TRBJ2-3; TRBD2 might be the D (7 bases). Here the CDR3 reads CASIRGGRAGTDTQYF. As DNA, the CDR3 is TGTGCCAGCATCCGAGGGGGGAGGGCTGGCACAGATACGCAGTATTTT.